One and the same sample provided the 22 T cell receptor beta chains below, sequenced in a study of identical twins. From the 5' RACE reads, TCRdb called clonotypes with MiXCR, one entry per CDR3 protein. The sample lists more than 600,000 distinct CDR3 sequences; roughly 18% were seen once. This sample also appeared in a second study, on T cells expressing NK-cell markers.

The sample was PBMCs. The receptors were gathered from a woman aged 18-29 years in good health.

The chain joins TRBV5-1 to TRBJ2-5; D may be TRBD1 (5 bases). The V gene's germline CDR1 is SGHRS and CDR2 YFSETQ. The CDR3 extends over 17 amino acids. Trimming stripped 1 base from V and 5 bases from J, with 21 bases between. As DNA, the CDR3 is TGCGCCAGCAGCTTGAAGCCCACTTCCTGGACATTGGAGACCCAGTACTTC. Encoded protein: CASSLKPTSWTLETQYF.

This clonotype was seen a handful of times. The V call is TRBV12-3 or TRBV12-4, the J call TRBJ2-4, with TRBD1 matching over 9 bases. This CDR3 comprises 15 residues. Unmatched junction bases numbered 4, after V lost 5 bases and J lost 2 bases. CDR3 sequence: CASSHGQGTKNIQYF. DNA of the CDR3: TGTGCCAGCAGTCACGGACAGGGGACCAAAAACATTCAGTACTTC.

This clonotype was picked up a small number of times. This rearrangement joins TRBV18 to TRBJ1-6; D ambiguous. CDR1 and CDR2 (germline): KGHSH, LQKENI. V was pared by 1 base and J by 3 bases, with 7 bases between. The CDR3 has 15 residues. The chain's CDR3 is CASSPQGHYNSPLHF. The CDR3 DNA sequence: TGTGCCAGCTCACCACAGGGCCACTATAATTCACCCCTCCACTTT.

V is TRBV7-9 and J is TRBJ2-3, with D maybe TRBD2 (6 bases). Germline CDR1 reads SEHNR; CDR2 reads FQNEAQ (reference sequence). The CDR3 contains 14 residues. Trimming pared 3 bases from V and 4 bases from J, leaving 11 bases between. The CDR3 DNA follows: TGTGCCAGCAGCTTTACTAGCCCCGCAGATACGCAGTATTTT. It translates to CASSFTSPADTQYF.

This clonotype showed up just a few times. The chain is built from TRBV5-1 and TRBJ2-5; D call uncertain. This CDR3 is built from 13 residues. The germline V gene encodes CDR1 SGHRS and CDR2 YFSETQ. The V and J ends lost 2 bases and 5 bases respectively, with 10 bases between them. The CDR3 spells CASSFDPSETQYF. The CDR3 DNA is TGCGCCAGCAGCTTCGACCCCAGCGAGACCCAGTACTTC.

The CDR3 coding sequence is TGTGCCAGCAGCTCGGGACTAGCGGTTTCCTACAATGAGCAGTTCTTC. Translating it yields CASSSGLAVSYNEQFF. The J gene is TRBJ2-1, the V gene TRBV7-2; 11 nucleotides agree with TRBD2. This CDR3 spans 16 amino acids. The V gene end was trimmed by 4 bases and the J gene end by 1 base; junction bases not matched to a gene: 3. CDR1 is SGHTA, CDR2 FQGNSA, per germline.

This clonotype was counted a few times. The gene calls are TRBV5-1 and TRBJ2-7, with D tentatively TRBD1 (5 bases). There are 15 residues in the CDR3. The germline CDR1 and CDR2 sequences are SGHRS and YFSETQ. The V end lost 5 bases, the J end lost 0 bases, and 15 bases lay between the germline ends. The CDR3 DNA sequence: TGCGCCAGCAGGGCTGACAGCACCAGCTCCTACGAGCAGTACTTC. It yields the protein CASRADSTSSYEQYF.

CDR3 residues: CASSLSSVASNEQFF. For the CDR3, the DNA is TGTGCCAGCAGCTTAAGTAGCGTAGCGTCCAATGAGCAGTTCTTC. The chain combines TRBV11-1 with TRBJ2-1, with D maybe TRBD2 (5 bases). Germline V lookup: CDR1 SGHAT, CDR2 FQDESV (reference sequence). Trimming stripped 2 bases from V and 6 bases from J, with 14 bases between. The CDR3 runs to 15 residues. Combining the CDR3 with reference TRBV11-1 and TRBJ2-1 gives the whole variable domain EAEVAQSPRYKITEKSQAVAFWCDPISGHATLYWYRQILGQGPELLVQFQDESVVDDSQLPKDRFSAERLKGVDSTLKIQPAELGDSAMYLCASSLSSVASNEQFFGPGTRLTVL.

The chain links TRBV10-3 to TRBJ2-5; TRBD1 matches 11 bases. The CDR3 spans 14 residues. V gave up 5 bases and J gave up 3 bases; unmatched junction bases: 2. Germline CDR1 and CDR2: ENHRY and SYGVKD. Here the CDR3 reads CAISLGQGEETQYF. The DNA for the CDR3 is TGTGCCATCAGTTTGGGACAGGGGGAAGAGACCCAGTACTTC.

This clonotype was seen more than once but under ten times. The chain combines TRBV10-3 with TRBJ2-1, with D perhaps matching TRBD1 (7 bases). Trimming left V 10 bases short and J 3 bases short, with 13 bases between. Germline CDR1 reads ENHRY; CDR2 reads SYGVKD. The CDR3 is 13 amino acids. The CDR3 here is CATRGDDYNEQFF. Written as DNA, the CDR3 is TGTGCCACCAGGGGGGACGACTACAATGAGCAGTTCTTC.

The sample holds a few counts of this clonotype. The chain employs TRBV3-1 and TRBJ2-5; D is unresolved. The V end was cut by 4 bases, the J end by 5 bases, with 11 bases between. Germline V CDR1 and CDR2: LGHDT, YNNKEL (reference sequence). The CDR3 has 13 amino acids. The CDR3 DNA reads TGTGCCAGCAGCCGCCTTGTGGAGGAGACCCAGTACTTC. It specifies CASSRLVEETQYF.

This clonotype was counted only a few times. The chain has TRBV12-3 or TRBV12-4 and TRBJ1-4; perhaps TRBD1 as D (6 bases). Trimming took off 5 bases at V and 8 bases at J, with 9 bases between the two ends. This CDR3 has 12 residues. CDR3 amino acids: CASSVDSEKLFF. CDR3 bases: TGTGCCAGCAGTGTGGACAGCGAAAAACTGTTTTTT.

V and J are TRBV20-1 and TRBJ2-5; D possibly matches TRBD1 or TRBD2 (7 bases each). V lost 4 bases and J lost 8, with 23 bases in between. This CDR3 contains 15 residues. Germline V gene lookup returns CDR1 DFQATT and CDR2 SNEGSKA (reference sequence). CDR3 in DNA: TGCAGTGCTACAGAAAAAGGGACAGCTAGCGGTACCCAGTACTTC. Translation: CSATEKGTASGTQYF.

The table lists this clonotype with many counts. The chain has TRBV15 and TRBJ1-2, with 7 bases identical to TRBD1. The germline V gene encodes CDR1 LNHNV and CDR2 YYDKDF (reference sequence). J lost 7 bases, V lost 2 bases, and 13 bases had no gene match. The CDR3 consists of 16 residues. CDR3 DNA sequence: TGTGCCACCAGCAGAAGTTCCGGGACAGCTAATTTTGGCTACACCTTC. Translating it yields CATSRSSGTANFGYTF.

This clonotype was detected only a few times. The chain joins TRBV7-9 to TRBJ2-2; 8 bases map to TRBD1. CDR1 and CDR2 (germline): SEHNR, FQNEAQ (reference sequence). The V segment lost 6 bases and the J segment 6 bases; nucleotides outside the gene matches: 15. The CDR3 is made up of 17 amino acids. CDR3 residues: CASSVGSAGGGSGELFF. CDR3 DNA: TGTGCCAGCAGTGTGGGTTCGGCAGGGGGCGGCTCCGGGGAGCTGTTTTTT.

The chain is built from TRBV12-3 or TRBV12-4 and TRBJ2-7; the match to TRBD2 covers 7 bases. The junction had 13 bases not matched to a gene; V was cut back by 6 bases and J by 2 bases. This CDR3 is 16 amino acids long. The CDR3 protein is CASSPPLSGAPYEQYF. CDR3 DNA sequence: TGTGCCAGCAGCCCACCACTAAGCGGGGCCCCCTACGAGCAGTACTTC.

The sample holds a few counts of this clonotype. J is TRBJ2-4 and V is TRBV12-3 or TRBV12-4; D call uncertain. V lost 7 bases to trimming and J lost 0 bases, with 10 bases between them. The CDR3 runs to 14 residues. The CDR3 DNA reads TGTGCCAGCACAAGAAGGCTAGCCAAAAACATTCAGTACTTC. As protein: CASTRRLAKNIQYF.

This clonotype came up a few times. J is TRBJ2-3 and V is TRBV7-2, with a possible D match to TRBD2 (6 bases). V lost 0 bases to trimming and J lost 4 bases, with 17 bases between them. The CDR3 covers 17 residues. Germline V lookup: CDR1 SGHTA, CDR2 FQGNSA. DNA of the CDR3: TGTGCCAGCAGCTTAGCCCTGATACACGGGAGACCAGATACGCAGTATTTT. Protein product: CASSLALIHGRPDTQYF.

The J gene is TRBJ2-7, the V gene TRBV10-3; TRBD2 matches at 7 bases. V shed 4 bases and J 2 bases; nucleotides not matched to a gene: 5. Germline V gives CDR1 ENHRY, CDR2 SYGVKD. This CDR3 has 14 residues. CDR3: CAISGLAGTYEQYF. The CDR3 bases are TGTGCCATCAGTGGATTAGCGGGTACCTACGAGCAGTACTTC.

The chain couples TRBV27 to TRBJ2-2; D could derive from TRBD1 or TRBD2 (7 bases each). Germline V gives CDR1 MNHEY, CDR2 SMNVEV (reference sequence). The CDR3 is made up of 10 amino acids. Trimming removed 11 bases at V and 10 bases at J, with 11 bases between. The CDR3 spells CASGGVELFF. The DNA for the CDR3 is TGTGCCTCAGGGGGGGTGGAGCTGTTTTTT.

CDR3 DNA sequence: TGTGCCAGCAGCCTCGGGACTAGCGGGAGGGGACGGTTCTTC. It yields the protein CASSLGTSGRGRFF. V and J are TRBV11-2 and TRBJ2-1; 16 bases fit TRBD2. V lost 5 bases and J lost 15; bases outside the gene matches: 7. Germline-derived CDR1 and CDR2 are SGHAT and FQNNGV. This CDR3 has 14 residues. The entire variable domain, with the rest obtained from reference TRBV11-2 and TRBJ2-1, is as follows: EAGVAQSPRYKIIEKRQSVAFWCNPISGHATLYWYQQILGQGPKLLIQFQNNGVVDDSQLPKDRFSAERLKGVDSTLKIQPAKLEDSAVYLCASSLGTSGRGRFFGPGTRLTVL.

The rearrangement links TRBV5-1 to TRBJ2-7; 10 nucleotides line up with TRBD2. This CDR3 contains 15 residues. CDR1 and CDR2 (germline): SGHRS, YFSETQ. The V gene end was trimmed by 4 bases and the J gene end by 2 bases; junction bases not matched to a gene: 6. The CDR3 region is CASSPTAGGAYEQYF. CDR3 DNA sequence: TGCGCCAGCAGCCCCACAGCGGGGGGGGCCTACGAGCAGTACTTC.